The 14 T cell receptor beta chains presented below share a single source sample, sequenced in a study of T-cell reconstitution after alpha-beta-depleted transplantation in children. Preparation of the TCRbeta library used unique molecular identifiers. One entry per CDR3 protein results from TCRdb running MiXCR on the PCR reads. Among about 600,000 distinct CDR3 sequences listed, approximately 10% were seen once. The source was PBMCs from the stem cell graft donor, collected from the stem cell graft. The receptors come from a human donor who donated a stem cell graft to a child with acute myeloid leukemia.

The chain links TRBV29-1 to TRBJ2-3; D gene uncertain. Germline CDR1 reads SQVTM; CDR2 reads ANQGSEA. Deletions cut 6 bases from V and 5 bases from J, with 9 bases between. The length of the CDR3 is 11 residues. The CDR3 DNA reads TGCAGCGTCGACACGGGAGATACGCAGTATTTT. Residues: CSVDTGDTQYF.

The chain links TRBV20-1 to TRBJ2-1; 9 bases match TRBD2. In germline, CDR1 is DFQATT, CDR2 SNEGSKA (reference sequence). The CDR3 has 15 residues. With V trimmed by 6 bases and J by 6 bases, 12 bases remained unmatched. CDR3 amino acids: CSAPQGTSQGNEQFF. The CDR3 coding sequence is TGCAGTGCACCCCAAGGGACTAGCCAAGGCAATGAGCAGTTCTTC.

The rearrangement uses TRBV12-3 or TRBV12-4 and TRBJ2-2; 9 bases map to TRBD1. The ends lost 6 bases at V and 0 bases at J; junction bases unmatched: 11. CDR3 length: 18 amino acids. The CDR3 loop is CASRGTGGTQANTGELFF. The CDR3 DNA sequence: TGTGCCAGCAGGGGAACAGGGGGCACTCAGGCGAACACCGGGGAGCTGTTTTTT.

This clonotype showed up many times. A read error may account for a junction end that differs from germline. This chain connects TRBV7-9 to TRBJ1-5, with 7 positions matching TRBD1. CDR1 SEHNR and CDR2 FQNEAQ come from the germline V gene (reference sequence). This CDR3 region has 14 residues. CDR3 sequence: CASSPGQGNQPQHF. The DNA of the CDR3 is TGCGCCAGCAGCCCAGGACAGGGCAATCAGCCCCAGCATTTT.

J is TRBJ2-1 and V is TRBV29-1; D ambiguous. Deletions cut 4 bases from V and 9 bases from J, with 16 bases between. Germline V gene sequence: CDR1 SQVTM, CDR2 ANQGSEA. This CDR3 comprises 13 residues. The DNA for the CDR3 is TGCAGCGTTGCGCCTAGATCCACACCTGAGCAGTTCTTC. Translating it yields CSVAPRSTPEQFF.

The chain recombines TRBV7-3 with TRBJ2-5, with 11 bases aligning to TRBD1. The CDR3 covers 14 residues. Trimming cost V 4 bases and J 4 bases; bases outside gene matches: 2. CDR1 and CDR2 from the germline V gene are SGHTA and FQGTGA. CDR3 sequence reads: CASSSGQGAETQYF. The CDR3 nucleotides are TGTGCCAGCAGCTCCGGACAGGGGGCAGAGACCCAGTACTTC.

This clonotype was detected many times. The gene calls are TRBV11-2 and TRBJ2-1; TRBD2 matches at 9 bases. There are 15 residues in the CDR3. The ends lost 1 base at V and 6 bases at J; junction bases unmatched: 4. Germline CDR1 SGHAT, CDR2 FQNNGV. The DNA for the CDR3 is TGTGCCAGCAGCTTAGCCGGCGGGAGGGGCAATGAGCAGTTCTTC. Residues: CASSLAGGRGNEQFF.

This clonotype was found a few times. This may come from a read error, since a much larger clone is one base off. V gene TRBV6-2 or TRBV6-3 combines with J gene TRBJ2-5, with 7 positions matching TRBD1. Unmatched junction bases numbered 2, after V lost 6 bases and J lost 1 base. The CDR3 loop spans 13 amino acids. The V gene's germline CDR1 is MNHEY and CDR2 SVGEGT. This CDR3 is CASRGQFQETQYF. The CDR3 nucleotides are TGTGCCAGCAGGGGACAGTTCCAAGAGACCCAGTACTTC.

J is TRBJ1-2 and V is TRBV20-1; the match to TRBD1 covers 7 bases. Germline CDR1 is DFQATT and CDR2 is SNEGSKA (reference sequence). The CDR3 runs 13 residues. Germline trimming cut 6 bases from V and 1 base from J; bases unmatched to any gene: 5. The chain's CDR3 is CSAGDRVNYGYTF. The CDR3 DNA follows: TGCAGTGCCGGGGACAGAGTTAACTATGGCTACACCTTC.

Ten or more counts support this clonotype. This chain connects TRBV7-9 to TRBJ2-2, with D possibly being TRBD2 (6 bases). Germline lookup yields CDR1 SEHNR and CDR2 FQNEAQ (reference sequence). This CDR3 is 15 amino acids long. Trimming pared 1 base from V and 9 bases from J, leaving 15 bases between. The CDR3: CASSLGGTPPRELFF. CDR3 DNA: TGTGCCAGCAGCTTAGGGGGGACTCCCCCCCGGGAGCTGTTTTTT.

The CDR3 DNA follows: TGTGCCACCAGCAGAGCGTTGGACAGGTCCTATGGCTACACCTTC. It specifies CATSRALDRSYGYTF. The chain has TRBV15 and TRBJ1-2, with TRBD1 identical over 7 bases. Germline V gives CDR1 LNHNV, CDR2 YYDKDF (reference sequence). Trimming removed 1 base from V and 4 bases from J; junction bases left unmatched: 6. The CDR3 runs 15 residues.

A word on this clonotype: This clone may be a read error of a much larger clone one base away. The rearrangement links TRBV6-2 or TRBV6-3 to TRBJ2-7, with 7 bases aligning to TRBD2. CDR3 size: 13 residues. The germline CDR1 and CDR2 sequences are MNHEY and SVGEGT. As DNA, the CDR3 is TGTTCCAGCAGCTCCGGACTAGCCTACGAGCAGTACTTC. Amino acids: CSSSSGLAYEQYF.

This clonotype was seen a handful of times. This chain joins TRBV20-1 and TRBJ2-7; TRBD1 aligns across 10 bases. Germline CDR1 reads DFQATT; CDR2 reads SNEGSKA (reference sequence). With V trimmed by 5 bases and J by 4 bases, 8 bases remained unmatched. This CDR3 spans 14 amino acids. The CDR3 DNA is TGCAGTGCTCCCGACAGGGGGCTCGGTTACGAGCAGTACTTC. It yields the protein CSAPDRGLGYEQYF.

This clonotype showed up many times. This chain connects TRBV7-2 to TRBJ2-2; 7 nucleotides match TRBD2. In germline, CDR1 is SGHTA, CDR2 FQGNSA. The CDR3 is made up of 15 amino acids. Germline trimming cut 0 bases from V and 7 bases from J; bases unmatched to any gene: 5. The CDR3 here is CASSLAGGSGGELFF. CDR3 nucleotide sequence: TGTGCCAGCAGCTTAGCGGGAGGGTCCGGCGGGGAGCTGTTTTTT.